The entry below gives a single T cell receptor (beta chain) sequence along with its context. Per the original methods: Estimates of nucleated cell counts were drawn from the amplification of reference gene primers. Assay used: immunoSEQ multiplex PCR; TCRdb lists only in-frame clones, some missing. D and trimming come from the DNA, and the V and J calls and clone size come from that table. The data hold 300,000 to 350,000 clones, with around 91% observed a single time. This sample is part of a study of blood T cell repertoires in COVID-19. Across the study: Sites across the United States, Italy and Spain contributed samples from acute and convalescent COVID-19. The analysed material was cDNA or gDNA that came from T cells, B-cell-depleted T cells, or PBMCs.

From germline, CDR1 is SGHRS and CDR2 YFSETQ. This CDR3 is 16 amino acids long. After removal of 5 bases from V and 1 base from J, the junction contained 9 bases not matched to a gene. This chain joins TRBV5-1 and TRBJ2-1; TRBD2 agrees at 7 bases. This clonotype was sampled from a young woman who had recovered from COVID-19. The sequencing sample was made of peripheral blood. The CDR3 loop is CASRILAGGSYNEQFF. The CDR3 DNA reads TGCGCCAGCAGAATTTTAGCGGGTGGGTCCTACAATGAGCAGTTCTTC.